This is a list of T cell receptor beta chains from one sample in a study of cytomegalovirus exposure and HLA in healthy donors. Libraries were prepared by immunoSEQ multiplex PCR; TCRdb keeps only in-frame clonotypes and omits some of them. The table lists about 120,000 clones, roughly 18% of them singletons, with about 2.6% in the top ten. The sequenced sample consisted of PBMCs. These receptors all come from a female donor in good health and CMV-seropositive. CDR3s include the opening cysteine and the closing phenylalanine or tryptophan. The D gene is left open where the match is weak. Not all rows give a size; the values are once, few, many and, for expanded clones, a class.

j_gene	abundance	v_gene	d_gene	CDR3nt	CDR3aa
TRBJ1-2	NA	TRBV6-5	TRBD1	TGTGCCAGCAGTTACGACGGGACAGGCTATGGCTACACCTTC	CASSYDGTGYGYTF
TRBJ2-3	NA	TRBV6-1	NA	TGTGCCAGCAGTGTTAGAGGAGGTGGGAGCACAGATACGCAGTATTTT	CASSVRGGGSTDTQYF
TRBJ1-6	few	TRBV6-5	NA	TGTGCCAGCAGTTTTACTACGTATAATTCACCCCTCCACTTT	CASSFTTYNSPLHF
TRBJ1-2	few	TRBV25-1	TRBD1	TGTGCCAGCAGTGAGGACAGGGATTTGTTAGTAAGTGGCTACACCTTC	CASSEDRDLLVSGYTF
TRBJ2-1	NA	TRBV27	TRBD2	TGTGCCAGCAGTTTATCAGCGGGGGTGCAGTTCTTC	CASSLSAGVQFF
TRBJ2-7	NA	TRBV27	TRBD2	TGTGCCAGCAGTTTAGTGGGCGGGAGCGCCAACGAGCAGTACTTC	CASSLVGGSANEQYF
TRBJ1-1	NA	TRBV7-2	NA	TGTGCCAGCAGCGGGAGAACAGGGTACGCTGAAGCTTTCTTT	CASSGRTGYAEAFF
TRBJ1-1	NA	TRBV11-1	NA	TGTGCCAGCAGCTTAGGCAGGGATTCGTATTTTGGCACTGAAGCTTTCTTT	CASSLGRDSYFGTEAFF
TRBJ1-2	few	TRBV30	NA	TGTGCCTGGAGTGTGGGTCTAACGACACTCAAGGTCCATGGCTACACCTTC	CAWSVGLTTLKVHGYTF
TRBJ1-2	few	TRBV7-2	TRBD1	TGTGCCAGCAGCCCTGACAGGGTCTATGGCTACACCTTC	CASSPDRVYGYTF
TRBJ2-2	few	TRBV7-9	TRBD1	TGTGCCAGCAGCTTATCGGCAGGGGGTACCGGGGAGCTGTTTTTT	CASSLSAGGTGELFF
TRBJ1-1	NA	TRBV6-1	NA	TGTGCCAGCAGTGATTTTAGACAGGCCCGGGCCAGGGCTGAAGCTTTCTTT	CASSDFRQARARAEAFF
TRBJ1-2	few	TRBV30	NA	TGTGCCTGGACCAGGGGTCATTATGGCTACACCTTC	CAWTRGHYGYTF
TRBJ1-5	NA	TRBV4-3	NA	TGCGCCAGCCGAGGGTCCCGTTATAGCAATCAGCCCCAGCATTTT	CASRGSRYSNQPQHF
TRBJ2-1	NA	TRBV28	TRBD2	TGTGCCAGCAGTCCTACGGGACTAGACAATGAGCAGTTCTTC	CASSPTGLDNEQFF
TRBJ2-2	few	TRBV11-3	NA	TGTGCCAGCAGCTTAGGGGGCGGGGAAAACACCGGGGAGCTGTTTTTT	CASSLGGGENTGELFF
TRBJ1-1	NA	TRBV10-3	NA	TGTGCCAACCAGGGGATCGGTACTGAAGCTTTCTTT	CANQGIGTEAFF
TRBJ2-7	NA	TRBV23-1	TRBD1	TGCGCCAGCGAAGACAGGGTGGGCTACTACGAGCAGTACTTC	CASEDRVGYYEQYF
TRBJ2-7	NA	TRBV6-1	TRBD2	TGTGCCAGCCTGACGGGGGGCTACGAGCAGTACTTC	CASLTGGYEQYF
TRBJ1-1	NA	TRBV29-1	NA	TGCAGCGTGCACCCCCTACAGGCCCGGACTGAAGCTTTCTTT	CSVHPLQARTEAFF
TRBJ1-5	NA	TRBV28	NA	TGTGCCAGCAGCAGACTCGACAGCAATCAGCCCCAGCATTTT	CASSRLDSNQPQHF
TRBJ2-2	few	TRBV11-2	TRBD1	TGTGCCAGCAGCCTAAGACAGGGGGCGAATGGGGAGCTGTTTTTT	CASSLRQGANGELFF
TRBJ1-1	NA	TRBV14	NA	TGTGCCAGCAGCCAAGTATCGAACACTGAAGCTTTCTTT	CASSQVSNTEAFF
TRBJ2-7	NA	TRBV6-5	TRBD2	TGTGCCAGCAGTTCCGGACTAGCGGGAACCCGAAACGAGCAGTACTTC	CASSSGLAGTRNEQYF